The 9 T cell receptor beta chains below come from one sample, sequenced in a study of T cell responses to AZD1222 COVID-19 vaccine. Some clones are missing from TCRdb's copy, which holds only in-frame ones; the method was immunoSEQ multiplex PCR. The sample includes some 140,000 clones, over 85% seen only once; the top ten take about 5.5%. The sample in question was peripheral blood, obtained on day 0 of AZD1222 vaccination. The origin of the receptors is an adult in good health.

This chain uses TRBV4-2 with TRBJ2-7; 8 nucleotides line up with TRBD2. There are 15 residues in the CDR3. The J segment lost 4 bases and the V segment lost 3 bases, leaving 8 bases of the junction unmatched. Germline lookup yields CDR1 LGHNA and CDR2 YNFKEQ. The CDR3 nucleotides are TGTGCCAGCAGCCATCTCGCGGGAGGAGAATACGAGCAGTACTTC. It codes for CASSHLAGGEYEQYF.

This chain connects TRBV6-1 to TRBJ2-2, with 9 bases lining up with TRBD1. The V segment lost 3 bases and the J segment 8 bases; nucleotides outside the gene matches: 7. The V gene's germline CDR1 is MNHNS and CDR2 SASEGT. This CDR3 comprises 15 residues. This CDR3 reads CASSDLTGGWGELFF. The CDR3 nucleotides are TGTGCCAGCAGTGATTTAACAGGGGGCTGGGGGGAGCTGTTTTTT.

The J gene is TRBJ1-4, the V gene TRBV5-4, with D unresolved. Germline V gene data show CDR1 as SGHNT and CDR2 as YYREEE (reference sequence). The CDR3 runs 12 residues. V was cut by 2 bases and J by 8 bases, with 7 bases left in between. The CDR3 DNA reads as TGTGCCAGCAGCTTACGGGGAGAAAAACTGTTTTTT. The encoded protein is CASSLRGEKLFF. Using reference TRBV5-4 and TRBJ1-4 for the parts outside the CDR3, the full variable domain is ETGVTQSPTHLIKTRGQQVTLRCSSQSGHNTVSWYQQALGQGPQFIFQYYREEENGRGNFPPRFSGLQFPNYSSELNVNALELDDSALYLCASSLRGEKLFFGSGTQLSVL.

CDR3 amino acids: CAISEKALGGDLGSKETQYF. DNA of the CDR3: TGTGCCATCAGTGAGAAGGCCCTAGGGGGGGATCTGGGTTCAAAGGAGACCCAGTACTTC. This chain links TRBV10-3 with TRBJ2-5; a weak D match, TRBD2 (7 bases). The CDR3 contains 20 residues. Germline V CDR1 and CDR2: ENHRY, SYGVKD. Trimming cost V 2 bases and J 5 bases, with 30 bases left between them.

As regards this clone: Other DNA sequences of this sample code for an identical CDR3. The J gene is TRBJ2-3, the V gene TRBV20-1; D tentatively fits TRBD1 or TRBD2 (5 bases each). The CDR3 runs 11 residues. Trimming took 3 bases from V and 5 from J, leaving 6 bases between them. Germline V gene sequence: CDR1 DFQATT, CDR2 SNEGSKA (reference sequence). The DNA of the CDR3 is TGCAGTGCTAGGGGGGTAGATACGCAGTATTTT. Translating it yields CSARGVDTQYF.

The chain joins TRBV5-4 to TRBJ2-3, with D tentatively TRBD1 (6 bases). This CDR3 comprises 15 residues. Trimming removed 1 base from V and 3 bases from J, with 12 bases in between. The germline gives CDR1 SGHNT, CDR2 YYREEE (reference sequence). In nucleotides, the CDR3 is TGTGCCAGCAGCTTGCAGGGGTTGAAAACAGATACGCAGTATTTT. Translation gives CASSLQGLKTDTQYF.

The V and J genes are TRBV25-1 and TRBJ2-7; D is possibly TRBD1 (5 bases). Germline-derived CDR1 and CDR2 are MGHDK and SYGVNS. V shed 1 base and J shed 2 bases, with 12 bases lying between them. This CDR3 is 15 amino acids long. CDR3 in DNA: TGTGCCAGCAGTGAATGGCACAGGAGTACCTACGAGCAGTACTTC. It is translated as CASSEWHRSTYEQYF.

This clone was seen a handful of times. The chain employs TRBV7-9 and TRBJ2-1, with 13 bases aligning to TRBD2. The ends lost 5 bases at V and 7 bases at J; junction bases unmatched: 8. The CDR3 consists of 16 residues. The germline CDR1 and CDR2 sequences are SEHNR and FQNEAQ (reference sequence). This chain's CDR3 is CASSLMGLAGRNEQFF. The CDR3 DNA reads as TGTGCCAGCAGCCTTATGGGACTAGCGGGGAGAAATGAGCAGTTCTTC.

The DNA for the CDR3 is TGTGCCACCTTTTCCACCGGGGAGCTGTTTTTT. As protein: CATFSTGELFF. This rearrangement joins TRBV15 to TRBJ2-2, with D unresolved. The CDR3 sequence is 11 residues long. Deletions cut 8 bases from V and 4 bases from J, with 5 bases between. Germline V gives CDR1 LNHNV, CDR2 YYDKDF (reference sequence).